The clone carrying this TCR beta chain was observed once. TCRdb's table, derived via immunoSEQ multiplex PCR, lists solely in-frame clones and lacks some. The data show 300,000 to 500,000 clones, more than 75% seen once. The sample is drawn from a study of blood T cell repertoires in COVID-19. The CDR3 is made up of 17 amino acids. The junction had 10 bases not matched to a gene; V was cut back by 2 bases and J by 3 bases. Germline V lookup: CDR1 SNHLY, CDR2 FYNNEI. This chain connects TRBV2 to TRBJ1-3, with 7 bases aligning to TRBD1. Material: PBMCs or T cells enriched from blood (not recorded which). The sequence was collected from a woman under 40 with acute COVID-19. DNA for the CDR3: TGTGCCAGCAGTGAAAACCATTTGGGGACAGTTGGAAACACCATATATTTT. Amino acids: CASSENHLGTVGNTIYF.